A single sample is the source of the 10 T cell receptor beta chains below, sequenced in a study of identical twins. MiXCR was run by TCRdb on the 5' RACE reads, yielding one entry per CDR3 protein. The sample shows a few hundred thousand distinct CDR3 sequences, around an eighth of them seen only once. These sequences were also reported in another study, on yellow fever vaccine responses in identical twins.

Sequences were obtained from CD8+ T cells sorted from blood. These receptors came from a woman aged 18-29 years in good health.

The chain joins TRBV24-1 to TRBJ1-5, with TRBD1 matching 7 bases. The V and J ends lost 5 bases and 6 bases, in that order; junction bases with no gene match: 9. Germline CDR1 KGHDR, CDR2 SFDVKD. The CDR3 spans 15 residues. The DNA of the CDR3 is TGTGCCACCAGTGCCTCGACAGGGTCGGGTCAGCCCCAGCATTTT. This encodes CATSASTGSGQPQHF.

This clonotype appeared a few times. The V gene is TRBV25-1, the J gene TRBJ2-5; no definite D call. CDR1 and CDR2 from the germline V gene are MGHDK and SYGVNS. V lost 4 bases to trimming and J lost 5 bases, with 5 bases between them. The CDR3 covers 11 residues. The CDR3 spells CASSVRETQYF. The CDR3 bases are TGTGCCAGCAGTGTCCGGGAGACCCAGTACTTC. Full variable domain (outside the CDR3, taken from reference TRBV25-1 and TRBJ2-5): EADIYQTPRYLVIGTGKKITLECSQTMGHDKMYWYQQDPGMELHLIHYSYGVNSTEKGDLSSESTVSRIRTEHFPLTLESARPSHTSQYLCASSVRETQYFGPGTRLLVL.

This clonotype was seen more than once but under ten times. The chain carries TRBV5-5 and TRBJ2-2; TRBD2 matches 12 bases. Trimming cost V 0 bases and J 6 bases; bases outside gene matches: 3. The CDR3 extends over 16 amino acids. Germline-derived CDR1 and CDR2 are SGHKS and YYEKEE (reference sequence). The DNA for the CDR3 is TGTGCCAGCAGCTTGGGGCTAGCGGGAGGGGCCGGGGAGCTGTTTTTT. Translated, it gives CASSLGLAGGAGELFF.

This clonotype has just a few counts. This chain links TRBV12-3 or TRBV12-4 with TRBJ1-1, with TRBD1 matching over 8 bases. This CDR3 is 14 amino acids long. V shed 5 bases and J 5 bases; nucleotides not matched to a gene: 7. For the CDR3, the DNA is TGTGCCAGCAGTGTCGACAGGGGAGGAACTGAAGCTTTCTTT. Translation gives CASSVDRGGTEAFF.

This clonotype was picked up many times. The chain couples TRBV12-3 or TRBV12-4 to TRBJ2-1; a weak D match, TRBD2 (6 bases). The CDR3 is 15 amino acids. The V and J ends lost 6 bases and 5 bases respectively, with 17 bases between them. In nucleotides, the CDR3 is TGTGCCAGCAGCGACGGGGGAGCTAGTAACAATGAGCAGTTCTTC. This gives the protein CASSDGGASNNEQFF.

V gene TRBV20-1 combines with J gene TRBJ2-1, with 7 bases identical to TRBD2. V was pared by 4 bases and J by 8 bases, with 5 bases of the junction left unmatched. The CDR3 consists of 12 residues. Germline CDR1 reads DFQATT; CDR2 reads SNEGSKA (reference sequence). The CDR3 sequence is CSAIEGGDEQFF. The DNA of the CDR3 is TGCAGTGCTATTGAGGGAGGGGATGAGCAGTTCTTC.

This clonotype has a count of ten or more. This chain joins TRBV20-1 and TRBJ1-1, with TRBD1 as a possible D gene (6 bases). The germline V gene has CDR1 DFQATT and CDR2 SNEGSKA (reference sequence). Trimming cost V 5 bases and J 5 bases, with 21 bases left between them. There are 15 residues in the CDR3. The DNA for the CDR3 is TGCAGTGCTCCCCATCACGGGGCAGGGGAGACTGAAGCTTTCTTT. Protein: CSAPHHGAGETEAFF.

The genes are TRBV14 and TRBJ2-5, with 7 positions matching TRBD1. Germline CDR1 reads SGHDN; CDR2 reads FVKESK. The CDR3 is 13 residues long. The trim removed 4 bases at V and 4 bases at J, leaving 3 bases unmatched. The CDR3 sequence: CASSPWTGETQYF. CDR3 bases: TGTGCCAGCAGCCCGTGGACAGGAGAGACCCAGTACTTC.

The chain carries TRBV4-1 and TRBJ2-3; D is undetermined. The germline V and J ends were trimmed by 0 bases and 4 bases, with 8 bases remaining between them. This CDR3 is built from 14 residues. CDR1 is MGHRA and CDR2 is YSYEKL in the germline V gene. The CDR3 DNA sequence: TGCGCCAGCAGCCAAGATACAACGGCAGATACGCAGTATTTT. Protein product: CASSQDTTADTQYF.

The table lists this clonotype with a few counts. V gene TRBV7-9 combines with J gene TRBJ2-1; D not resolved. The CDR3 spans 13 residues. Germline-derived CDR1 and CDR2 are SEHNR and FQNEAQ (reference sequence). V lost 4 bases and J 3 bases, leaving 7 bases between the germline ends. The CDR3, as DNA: TGTGCCAGCAGCTCGGACGGCTACAATGAGCAGTTCTTC. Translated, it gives CASSSDGYNEQFF. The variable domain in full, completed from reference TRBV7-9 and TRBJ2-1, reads DTGVSQNPRHKITKRGQNVTFRCDPISEHNRLYWYRQTLGQGPEFLTYFQNEAQLEKSRLLSDRFSAERPKGSFSTLEIQRTEQGDSAMYLCASSSDGYNEQFFGPGTRLTVL.